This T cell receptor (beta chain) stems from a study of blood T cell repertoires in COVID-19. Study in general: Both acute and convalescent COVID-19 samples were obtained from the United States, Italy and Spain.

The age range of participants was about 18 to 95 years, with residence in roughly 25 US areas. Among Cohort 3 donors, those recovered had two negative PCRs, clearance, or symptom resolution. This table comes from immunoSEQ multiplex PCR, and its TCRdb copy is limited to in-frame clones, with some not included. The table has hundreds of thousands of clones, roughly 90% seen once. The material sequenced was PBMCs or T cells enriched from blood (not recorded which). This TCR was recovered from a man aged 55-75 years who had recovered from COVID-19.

CDR3 nucleotide sequence: TGTGCCAGCTCCGGCAGGGGTGCGAGGGGTGAGCAGTTCTTC. Its protein product is CASSGRGARGEQFF. V gene TRBV7-8 combines with J gene TRBJ2-1; possible D gene TRBD1, 6 bases. Germline CDR1 reads SGHVS; CDR2 reads FQNEAQ. The CDR3 covers 14 residues. Deletions cut 8 bases from V and 9 bases from J, with 20 bases between.